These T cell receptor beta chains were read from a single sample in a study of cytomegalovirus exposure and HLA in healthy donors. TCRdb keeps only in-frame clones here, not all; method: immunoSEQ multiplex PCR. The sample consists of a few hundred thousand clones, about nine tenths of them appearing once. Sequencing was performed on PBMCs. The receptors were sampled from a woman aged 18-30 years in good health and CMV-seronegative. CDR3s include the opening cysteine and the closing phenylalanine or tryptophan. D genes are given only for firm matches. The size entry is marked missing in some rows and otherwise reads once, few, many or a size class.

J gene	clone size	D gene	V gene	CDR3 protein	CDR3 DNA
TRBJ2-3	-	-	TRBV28	CASSPSGSGTDTQYF	TGTGCCAGCAGTCCCTCAGGCTCAGGCACAGATACGCAGTATTTT
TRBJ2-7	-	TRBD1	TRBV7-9	CASSPRGVGQGSYYEQYF	TGTGCCAGCAGCCCCCGCGGGGTGGGACAGGGGTCCTACTACGAGCAGTACTTC
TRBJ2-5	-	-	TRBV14	CASSQEVGVQYF	TGTGCCAGCAGCCAAGAGGTGGGAGTCCAGTACTTC
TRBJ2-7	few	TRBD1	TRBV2	CASRDSGQGYEQYF	TGTGCCAGCAGGGACTCGGGACAGGGGTACGAGCAGTACTTC
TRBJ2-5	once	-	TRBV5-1	CASSFRGEETQYF	TGCGCCAGCAGCTTCAGGGGAGAGGAGACCCAGTACTTC
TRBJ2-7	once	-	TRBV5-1	CASSLEPTYEQYF	TGCGCCAGCAGCTTGGAGCCTACCTACGAGCAGTACTTC
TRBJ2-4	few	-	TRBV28	CASTPGRVRNIQYF	TGTGCCAGCACCCCCGGGCGGGTTAGAAACATTCAGTACTTC
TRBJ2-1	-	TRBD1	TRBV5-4	CASSLRQGSYNEQFF	TGTGCCAGCAGCTTGCGACAGGGCTCCTACAATGAGCAGTTCTTC
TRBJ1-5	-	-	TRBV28	CASRRNPGVQPQHF	TGTGCCAGCAGGCGTAATCCGGGGGTCCAGCCCCAGCATTTT
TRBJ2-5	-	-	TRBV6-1	CASSEWAGSEGETQYF	TGTGCCAGCAGTGAATGGGCGGGGTCGGAGGGGGAGACCCAGTACTTC
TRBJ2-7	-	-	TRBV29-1	CSVEDPQVYEQYF	TGCAGCGTTGAAGATCCCCAGGTCTACGAGCAGTACTTC
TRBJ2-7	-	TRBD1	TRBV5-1	CASSQGQGTAYEQYF	TGCGCCAGCAGCCAGGGACAGGGGACCGCCTACGAGCAGTACTTC
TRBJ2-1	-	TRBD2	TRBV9	CASSVLWREAYNEQFF	TGTGCCAGCAGCGTACTATGGCGGGAGGCCTACAATGAGCAGTTCTTC
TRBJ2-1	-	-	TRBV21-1	CASSEAGSGGYGEQFF	TGTGCCAGCAGCGAAGCGGGAAGCGGGGGTTATGGTGAGCAGTTCTTC
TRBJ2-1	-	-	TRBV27	CASTDGYNEQFF	TGTGCCAGCACCGACGGGTACAATGAGCAGTTCTTC
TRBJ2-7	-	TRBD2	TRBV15	CATSLGWGGTYEQYF	TGTGCCACCAGCCTCGGTTGGGGGGGGACCTACGAGCAGTACTTC
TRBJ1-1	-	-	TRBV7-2	CASSFVPVATEAFF	TGTGCCAGCAGCTTTGTTCCCGTAGCGACTGAAGCTTTCTTT